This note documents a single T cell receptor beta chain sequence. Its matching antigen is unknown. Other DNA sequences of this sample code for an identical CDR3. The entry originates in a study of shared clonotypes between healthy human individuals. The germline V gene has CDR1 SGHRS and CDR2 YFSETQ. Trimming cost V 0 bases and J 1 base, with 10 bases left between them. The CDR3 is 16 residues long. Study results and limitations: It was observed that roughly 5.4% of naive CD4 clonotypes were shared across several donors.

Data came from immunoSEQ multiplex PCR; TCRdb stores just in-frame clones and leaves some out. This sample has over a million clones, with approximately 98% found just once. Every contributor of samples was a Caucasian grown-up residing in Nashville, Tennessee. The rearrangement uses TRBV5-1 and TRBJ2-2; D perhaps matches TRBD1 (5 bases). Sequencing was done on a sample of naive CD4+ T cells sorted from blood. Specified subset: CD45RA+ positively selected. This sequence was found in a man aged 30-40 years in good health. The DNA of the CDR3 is TGCGCCAGCAGCTTGGATAGCAGGGTGAACACCGGGGAGCTGTTTTTT. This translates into CASSLDSRVNTGELFF.